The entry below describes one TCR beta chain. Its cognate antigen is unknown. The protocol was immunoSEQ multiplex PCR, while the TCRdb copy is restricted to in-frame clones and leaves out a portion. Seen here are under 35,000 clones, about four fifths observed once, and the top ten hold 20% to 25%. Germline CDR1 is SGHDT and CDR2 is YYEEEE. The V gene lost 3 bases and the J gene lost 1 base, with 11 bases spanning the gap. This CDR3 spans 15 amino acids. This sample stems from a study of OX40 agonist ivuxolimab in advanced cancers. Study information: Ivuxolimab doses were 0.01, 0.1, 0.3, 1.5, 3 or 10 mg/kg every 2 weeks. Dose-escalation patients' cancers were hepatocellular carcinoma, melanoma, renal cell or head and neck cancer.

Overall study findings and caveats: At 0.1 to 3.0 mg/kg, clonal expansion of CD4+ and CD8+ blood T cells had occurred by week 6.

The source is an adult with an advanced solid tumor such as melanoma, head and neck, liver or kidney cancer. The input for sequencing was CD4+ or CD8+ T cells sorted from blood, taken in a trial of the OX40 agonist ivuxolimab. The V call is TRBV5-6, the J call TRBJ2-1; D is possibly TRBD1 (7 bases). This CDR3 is CASSSGGQSYNEQFF. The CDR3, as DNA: TGTGCCAGCAGCTCCGGGGGACAGTCCTACAATGAGCAGTTCTTC.